This T cell receptor beta chain was recovered during a study of CD8+ T cells in alopecia areata. cDNA prepared by RNA extraction and subsequent reverse transcription served as the template for sequencing. Measured with immunoSEQ multiplex PCR; TCRdb has only the in-frame clones, and not every one. Of about 110,000 clones in the sample, around 59% were seen once. The germline CDR1 and CDR2 sequences are KGHSH and LQKENI. The V gene lost 4 bases and the J gene lost 0 bases, with 25 bases spanning the gap. The CDR3 length is 19 residues. Sequenced input: CD8+ T cells sorted from blood. The receptor's source is a human donor in good health. The chain employs TRBV18 and TRBJ2-7; D remains unclear. The CDR3 loop is CASSRKKSSLVWDSYEQYF. CDR3 in DNA: TGTGCCAGCTCACGAAAAAAGAGTTCCTTGGTGTGGGACTCCTACGAGCAGTACTTC.